This passage covers 22 T cell receptor beta chains from one sample sequenced in a study of OX40 agonist ivuxolimab in advanced cancers. The protocol was immunoSEQ multiplex PCR, while the TCRdb copy is restricted to in-frame clones and leaves out a portion. This table has around 50,000 clones, over 75% appearing once. The sequencing used CD4+ or CD8+ T cells sorted from blood, collected in a trial of the OX40 agonist ivuxolimab. These receptors were obtained from an adult with an advanced solid tumor such as melanoma, head and neck, liver or kidney cancer.

This clone was counted a single time. This chain links TRBV25-1 with TRBJ1-6; D not certain. From germline, CDR1 is MGHDK and CDR2 SYGVNS. This CDR3 contains 14 residues. Trimming stripped 6 bases from V and 7 bases from J, with 13 bases between. This chain's CDR3 is CASRTDGENSPLHF. The DNA for the CDR3 is TGTGCCAGCAGAACAGACGGGGAGAATTCACCCCTCCACTTT.

This chain uses TRBV5-4 with TRBJ2-3; D gene unclear. This CDR3 is built from 12 residues. Germline V gene lookup returns CDR1 SGHNT and CDR2 YYREEE (reference sequence). V lost 4 bases and J 0 bases, leaving 3 bases between the germline ends. The CDR3 DNA reads as TGTGCCAGCAGCGGAAGCACAGATACGCAGTATTTT. Its protein is CASSGSTDTQYF.

The V and J genes are TRBV7-9 and TRBJ2-6, with TRBD1 matching 9 bases. With 3 bases clipped from V and 0 bases from J, the junction kept 3 bases outside the gene matches. The CDR3 is 17 residues long. Germline V lookup: CDR1 SEHNR, CDR2 FQNEAQ (reference sequence). The CDR3 DNA is TGTGCCAGCAGCTTGGACAGGGGAAGCTCTGGGGCCAACGTCCTGACTTTC. It translates to CASSLDRGSSGANVLTF.

The CDR3 protein is CASSLNTAEQFF. The CDR3 DNA follows: TGTGCCAGCAGCTTAAATACAGCTGAGCAGTTCTTC. The chain has TRBV7-3 and TRBJ2-1; D is uncertain. The CDR3 spans 12 residues. The ends were cut back, 1 base at V and 9 bases at J, with 7 bases in the middle. Germline V gives CDR1 SGHTA, CDR2 FQGTGA.

This chain links TRBV5-1 with TRBJ1-4, with 10 bases that match TRBD1. CDR3 length equals 18 residues. Trimming cost V 4 bases and J 4 bases; bases outside gene matches: 13. Germline CDR1 SGHRS, CDR2 YFSETQ. CDR3 nucleotides: TGCGCCAGCAGCCTGGGACAGGGGTTAGGCGCGGGTAATGAAAAACTGTTTTTT. Residues: CASSLGQGLGAGNEKLFF.

Judged by abundance, this clone is medium-sized. The genes are TRBV11-2 and TRBJ1-3, with TRBD1 as a possible D gene (6 bases). Germline CDR1 reads SGHAT; CDR2 reads FQNNGV. The germline V and J ends were trimmed by 8 bases and 3 bases, with 17 bases remaining between them. The CDR3 has 15 amino acids. Here the CDR3 reads CASPGAGARGNTIYF. The CDR3 DNA follows: TGTGCCAGCCCCGGGGCGGGGGCGCGTGGAAACACCATATATTTT.

The rearrangement links TRBV19 to TRBJ2-7, with 11 bases identical to TRBD1. Per germline, CDR1 LNHDA and CDR2 SQIVND (reference sequence). The CDR3 contains 14 residues. Trimming cost V 10 bases and J 7 bases; bases outside gene matches: 12. The CDR3 sequence is CATKIGTGGLEQYF. DNA for the CDR3: TGTGCCACCAAGATTGGGACAGGGGGTTTGGAGCAGTACTTC.

This chain links TRBV5-6 with TRBJ1-2; D is possibly TRBD1 (6 bases). The CDR3 runs 12 residues. Looked up from germline, CDR1 is SGHDT and CDR2 is YYEEEE. V gave up 0 bases and J gave up 7 bases, with 7 bases separating them. CDR3 region: CASSLAQGGYTF. The CDR3 DNA reads as TGTGCCAGCAGCTTGGCACAGGGTGGCTACACCTTC.

The V call is TRBV6-1, the J call TRBJ2-5; D unresolved. V lost 6 bases, J lost 3 bases, and 14 bases lay in between. Germline V lookup: CDR1 MNHNS, CDR2 SASEGT. The CDR3 runs to 14 residues. The CDR3 loop is CASRLGPEKETQYF. For the CDR3, the DNA is TGTGCCAGCAGACTGGGCCCTGAGAAAGAGACCCAGTACTTC.

The chain carries TRBV11-3 and TRBJ2-7, with 9 bases that match TRBD2. Trimming removed 4 bases from V and 7 bases from J; junction bases left unmatched: 11. The germline gives CDR1 SGHNT, CDR2 YENEEA. CDR3 length equals 15 residues. The CDR3 DNA reads TGTGCCAGCAGCTCCATAGCGGGGGCTACGGGGGAGCAGTACTTC. The encoded protein is CASSSIAGATGEQYF.

This clone ranks as medium-sized. The chain joins TRBV19 to TRBJ2-1; a possible D gene is TRBD2 (5 bases). V lost 4 bases to trimming and J lost 7 bases, with 11 bases between them. Germline V gene lookup returns CDR1 LNHDA and CDR2 SQIVND (reference sequence). CDR3 length: 13 amino acids. CDR3: CASSRSGGNEQFF. The CDR3 DNA follows: TGTGCCAGTAGTAGGTCCGGAGGTAATGAGCAGTTCTTC.

The chain combines TRBV15 with TRBJ2-4; D uncertain. Germline CDR1 is LNHNV and CDR2 is YYDKDF (reference sequence). The CDR3 runs 15 residues. The V and J ends lost 5 bases and 0 bases respectively, with 11 bases between them. The CDR3 spells CATSVDVLAKNIQYF. In nucleotides, the CDR3 is TGTGCCACCAGCGTAGACGTACTAGCCAAAAACATTCAGTACTTC.

The chain recombines TRBV27 with TRBJ2-3, with TRBD2 matching 7 bases. The CDR3 length is 15 residues. Germline-derived CDR1 and CDR2 are MNHEY and SMNVEV (reference sequence). The V and J ends lost 5 bases and 2 bases, in that order; junction bases with no gene match: 7. The CDR3 is CASSQIAGYTDTQYF. In nucleotides, the CDR3 is TGTGCCAGCAGTCAAATAGCGGGCTACACAGATACGCAGTATTTT.

The J gene is TRBJ2-3, the V gene TRBV5-1; TRBD2 might be the D (6 bases). Trimming stripped 0 bases from V and 0 bases from J, with 8 bases between. The CDR3 totals 15 residues. Germline values: CDR1 SGHRS, CDR2 YFSETQ. In DNA, the CDR3 is TGCGCCAGCAGCTTGGGGACTACTAGCACAGATACGCAGTATTTT. Translation gives CASSLGTTSTDTQYF.

The V gene is TRBV11-3, the J gene TRBJ1-3; TRBD1 matches at 7 bases. The ends lost 5 bases at V and 0 bases at J; junction bases unmatched: 16. This CDR3 has 19 amino acids. CDR1 is SGHNT and CDR2 is YENEEA in the germline V gene. The CDR3 spells CASSLLYPWTGRSGNTIYF. The CDR3 region has the DNA TGTGCCAGCAGCCTCTTATATCCCTGGACAGGCCGCTCTGGAAACACCATATATTTT.

The V call is TRBV5-6, the J call TRBJ2-3, with D possibly being TRBD2 (7 bases). This CDR3 spans 15 amino acids. The ends were cut back, 4 bases at V and 2 bases at J, with 14 bases in the middle. Germline loops: CDR1 SGHDT, CDR2 YYEEEE. CDR3 amino acids: CASSQNGGATDTQYF. The DNA for the CDR3 is TGTGCCAGCAGCCAGAATGGGGGGGCCACAGATACGCAGTATTTT. The full variable domain, its missing parts supplied by reference TRBV5-6 and TRBJ2-3, is DAGVTQSPTHLIKTRGQQVTLRCSPKSGHDTVSWYQQALGQGPQFIFQYYEEEERQRGNFPDRFSGHQFPNYSSELNVNALLLGDSALYLCASSQNGGATDTQYFGPGTRLTVL.

The J gene is TRBJ2-1, the V gene TRBV15; 9 bases are shared with TRBD1. The germline CDR1 and CDR2 sequences are LNHNV and YYDKDF (reference sequence). V trimming: 4 bases; J trimming: 10 bases; junction bases outside the gene matches: 8. The CDR3 loop spans 14 amino acids. CDR3: CATSKDRGRGEQFF. DNA for the CDR3: TGTGCCACCAGCAAGGACAGGGGAAGAGGCGAGCAGTTCTTC.

This clone turned up a few times. The chain has TRBV19 and TRBJ1-5, with TRBD1 identical over 7 bases. This CDR3 is 14 amino acids long. V shed 6 bases and J 7 bases; nucleotides not matched to a gene: 9. Germline CDR1 and CDR2: LNHDA and SQIVND (reference sequence). The CDR3: CASSETGRGQPQHF. In DNA form, the CDR3 reads TGTGCCAGTAGCGAGACAGGGCGGGGACAGCCCCAGCATTTT.

This sequence joins TRBV9 and TRBJ2-3; possibly TRBD1 for D (5 bases). The CDR3 sequence is 17 residues long. Germline loops: CDR1 SGDLS, CDR2 YYNGEE. Trimming left V 3 bases short and J 2 bases short, with 19 bases between. The CDR3 nucleotides are TGTGCCAGCAGCGCCCTGCAGGGTATCCCACTCACAGATACGCAGTATTTT. This translates into CASSALQGIPLTDTQYF.

This chain uses TRBV7-9 with TRBJ2-7; D ambiguous. Germline CDR1 SEHNR, CDR2 FQNEAQ (reference sequence). The CDR3 has 13 residues. With 4 bases removed from V and 4 bases from J, the gap between germline ends came to 11 bases. Written as DNA, the CDR3 is TGTGCCAGCAGCTCGAACTCCCATTACGAGCAGTACTTC. Residues: CASSSNSHYEQYF.

This sequence joins TRBV7-3 and TRBJ2-3; D is perhaps TRBD1 (5 bases). Germline lookup yields CDR1 SGHTA and CDR2 FQGTGA. This CDR3 contains 15 residues. Trimming removed 5 bases from V and 0 bases from J, with 12 bases in between. The CDR3 sequence: CASSLDPGSTDTQYF. Written as DNA, the CDR3 is TGTGCCAGCAGCCTCGATCCAGGGAGCACAGATACGCAGTATTTT.

The rearrangement uses TRBV29-1 and TRBJ1-5; D is perhaps TRBD1 (6 bases). Per the germline V gene, CDR1 is SQVTM and CDR2 is ANQGSEA. V was clipped by 4 bases and J by 2 bases, with 18 bases between them. CDR3 length equals 16 residues. The CDR3 DNA sequence: TGCAGCGTTGCCGCGGAGGGGGGGGCGGGCAATCAGCCCCAGCATTTT. Protein: CSVAAEGGAGNQPQHF.